This T cell receptor beta chain was identified during a study of shared T cell receptors in the human thymus. Some clones are missing from TCRdb's copy, which holds only in-frame ones; the method was immunoSEQ multiplex PCR. Of 550,000 to 800,000 clones in the sample, 80% to 90% are singletons; the top ten hold about 0.0098%. Germline V lookup: CDR1 SGHRS, CDR2 YFSETQ. Trimming shortened V by 0 bases and J by 8 bases, and 17 bases separated the two germline ends. This CDR3 has 16 residues. This same sample was also part of a study on human thymus T cells. That paper notes: Corrective surgery for congenital heart defects was being performed on the healthy Finnish infants who were the donors. The thymus tissue came from resections taken during corrective heart surgery. Gene usage (both V and J) appeared biased in thymic and blood repertoires. Related work showed strongly overlapping thymic repertoires across unrelated individuals.

The genes are TRBV5-1 and TRBJ1-4; D possibly corresponds to TRBD1 (5 bases). Material: thymocytes. The clonotype was recovered from a girl in the first two years of life with a congenital heart defect. The CDR3 DNA follows: TGCGCCAGCAGCTTGGCCTCCCGGGTGGGGCGCGAAAAACTGTTTTTT. Protein sequence: CASSLASRVGREKLFF.